The 10 T cell receptor beta chains below all came from one sample that was sequenced in a study of shared clonotypes between healthy human individuals. The method was immunoSEQ multiplex PCR; TCRdb's version includes in-frame clones alone and lacks a portion of them. This table holds roughly 1,600,000 clones, about 98.5% found once. The sample was naive CD4+ T cells sorted from blood. Subset in this sample: CD45RA+ positively selected. The receptors stem from a man aged 25-40 years in good health.

The chain links TRBV6-1 to TRBJ2-1, with unresolved D. V was trimmed by 8 bases and J by 0 bases, leaving 11 bases between them. Germline CDR1 reads MNHNS; CDR2 reads SASEGT. The CDR3 is made up of 14 amino acids. CDR3 region: CASDGRSSYNEQFF. In DNA form, the CDR3 reads TGTGCCAGCGACGGACGAAGCTCCTACAATGAGCAGTTCTTC.

The chain couples TRBV14 to TRBJ2-1, with TRBD2 identical over 7 bases. J lost 10 bases, V lost 2 bases, and 2 bases had no gene match. The CDR3 totals 12 residues. Germline V gene sequence: CDR1 SGHDN, CDR2 FVKESK. This chain's CDR3 is CASSQPGLEQFF. As DNA, the CDR3 is TGTGCCAGCAGCCAACCGGGACTAGAGCAGTTCTTC.

This clone was detected once. The rearrangement uses TRBV18 and TRBJ2-7; D possibly corresponds to TRBD2 (5 bases). Germline loops: CDR1 KGHSH, CDR2 LQKENI. Trimming pared 8 bases from V and 4 bases from J, leaving 21 bases between. CDR3 length: 15 amino acids. This CDR3 reads CASRSGNAGWYEQYF. CDR3 nucleotides: TGTGCCAGCCGGTCCGGGAATGCGGGTTGGTACGAGCAGTACTTC.

V usage is TRBV19 and J usage is TRBJ2-7; no clear D. Trimming took off 6 bases at V and 4 bases at J, with 16 bases between the two ends. Germline V gene lookup returns CDR1 LNHDA and CDR2 SQIVND (reference sequence). The CDR3 totals 14 residues. CDR3 loop: CASSNGGNLYEQYF. DNA for the CDR3: TGTGCCAGTAGCAACGGCGGTAACCTTTACGAGCAGTACTTC. Using reference TRBV19 and TRBJ2-7 for the parts outside the CDR3, the full variable domain is DGGITQSPKYLFRKEGQNVTLSCEQNLNHDAMYWYRQDPGQGLRLIYYSQIVNDFQKGDIAEGYSVSREKKESFPLTVTSAQKNPTAFYLCASSNGGNLYEQYFGPGTRLTVT.

V is TRBV6-5 and J is TRBJ2-6; a possible D gene is TRBD1 (5 bases). Trimming pared 0 bases from V and 1 base from J, leaving 7 bases between. In germline, CDR1 is MNHEY, CDR2 SVGAGI. The CDR3 has 16 amino acids. The chain's CDR3 is CASSYSWTSGANVLTF. The CDR3 nucleotides read TGTGCCAGCAGTTACTCCTGGACATCTGGGGCCAACGTCCTGACTTTC.

The V and J genes are TRBV29-1 and TRBJ2-7; D is ambiguous. V dropped 5 bases and J dropped 1 base, with 9 bases sitting between them. The CDR3 length is 12 residues. Germline V gene data show CDR1 as SQVTM and CDR2 as ANQGSEA. This CDR3 reads CSVRPGSYEQYF. The CDR3 nucleotides read TGCAGCGTTCGCCCGGGTTCCTACGAGCAGTACTTC.

The chain joins TRBV29-1 to TRBJ1-2; TRBD1 matches at 7 bases. CDR3 length equals 11 residues. In germline, CDR1 is SQVTM, CDR2 ANQGSEA. Here the CDR3 DNA reads TGCACCGCGGGGACAGCCGGCGGCTACACCTTC. It translates to CTAGTAGGYTF. Full variable domain (outside the CDR3, taken from reference TRBV29-1 and TRBJ1-2): SAVISQKPSRDICQRGTSLTIQCQVDSQVTMMFWYRQQPGQSLTLIATANQGSEATYESGFVIDKFPISRPNLTFSTLTVSNMSPEDSSIYLCTAGTAGGYTFGSGTRLTVV.

The chain joins TRBV5-5 to TRBJ1-1, with a possible D match to TRBD1 (6 bases). This CDR3 has 14 residues. Between the trimmed V and J ends, which lost 2 bases and 7 bases, there was a span of 15 bases. From germline, CDR1 is SGHKS and CDR2 YYEKEE (reference sequence). The CDR3 DNA reads TGTGCCAGCAGCTTTCAGGGGCGGCGGATTGAAGCTTTCTTT. Residues: CASSFQGRRIEAFF.

The chain employs TRBV28 and TRBJ2-1, with 8 nucleotides matching TRBD2. The CDR3 is 19 residues long. The germline V gene encodes CDR1 MDHEN and CDR2 SYDVKM. V lost 2 bases and J lost 6; bases outside the gene matches: 18. CDR3 amino acids: CASSLRGRMITPISNEQFF. CDR3 in DNA: TGTGCCAGCAGTTTACGCGGGAGGATGATAACCCCCATTTCCAATGAGCAGTTCTTC.

Of note for this clone: Other DNA sequences of this sample code for an identical CDR3. The chain uses TRBV6-6 and TRBJ1-5, with D possibly being TRBD1 (6 bases). Trimming left V 2 bases short and J 5 bases short, with 7 bases between. Germline V lookup: CDR1 MNHNY, CDR2 SVGAGI (reference sequence). The CDR3 is 13 amino acids. The CDR3 is CASSYPGDQPQHF. In nucleotides, the CDR3 is TGTGCCAGCAGTTACCCAGGGGATCAGCCCCAGCATTTT.